This is a list of T cell receptor beta chains from one sample in a study of T cell changes during pregnancy in multiple sclerosis. Sequencing was performed with immunoSEQ multiplex PCR; in TCRdb, only in-frame clones are kept and a portion is missing. The profile shows about 87,000 clones, 85% to 95% of them singletons. This specimen consisted of peripheral blood, obtained in the third trimester of pregnancy. These receptors all come from a female donor in good health, enrolled as a control in a pregnancy study. The CDR3 runs from the conserved cysteine through the conserved F or W. Fields, in order: D gene, V gene, J gene, clone size, CDR3 protein, CDR3 DNA. A D gene is named only where the DNA matches it firmly. Clone size is shown for a subset of rows, as once, few, many or a class of expanded clone.

D gene: NA; V gene: TRBV27; J gene: TRBJ1-1; clone size: once; CDR3 protein: CASSSTMTKGNTEAFF; CDR3 DNA: TGTGCCAGCAGCTCAACCATGACAAAAGGGAACACTGAAGCTTTCTTT
D gene: TRBD2; V gene: TRBV7-9; J gene: TRBJ2-7; clone size: once; CDR3 protein: CASSRTSDYEQYF; CDR3 DNA: TGTGCCAGCAGCCGGACTAGCGACTACGAGCAGTACTTC
D gene: TRBD2; V gene: TRBV23-1; J gene: TRBJ2-2; clone size: NA; CDR3 protein: CATNGVAGVFTGELFF; CDR3 DNA: TGCGCCACCAACGGGGTAGCGGGAGTTTTTACCGGGGAGCTGTTTTTT
D gene: NA; V gene: TRBV11-2; J gene: TRBJ1-5; clone size: NA; CDR3 protein: CASSVNNQPQHF; CDR3 DNA: TGTGCCAGCAGCGTAAACAATCAGCCCCAGCATTTT
D gene: NA; V gene: TRBV29-1; J gene: TRBJ2-7; clone size: NA; CDR3 protein: CSVLNFSYEQYF; CDR3 DNA: TGCAGCGTTCTTAATTTCTCCTACGAGCAGTACTTC
D gene: NA; V gene: TRBV7-9; J gene: TRBJ2-1; clone size: NA; CDR3 protein: CASSFPGGPNYNEQFF; CDR3 DNA: TGTGCCAGCAGCTTTCCCGGGGGGCCTAACTACAATGAGCAGTTCTTC
D gene: TRBD2; V gene: TRBV12-5; J gene: TRBJ2-1; clone size: NA; CDR3 protein: CASGLAGSSGNYEQFF; CDR3 DNA: TGTGCTAGTGGTTTGGCCGGATCTAGCGGGAACTATGAGCAGTTCTTC
D gene: TRBD1; V gene: TRBV7-9; J gene: TRBJ2-7; clone size: NA; CDR3 protein: CASSRSLTGRVSYEQYF; CDR3 DNA: TGTGCCAGCAGCCGAAGCCTGACAGGGCGCGTCTCCTACGAGCAGTACTTC
D gene: NA; V gene: TRBV11-2; J gene: TRBJ2-1; clone size: NA; CDR3 protein: CASSPEVRDEQFF; CDR3 DNA: TGTGCCAGCAGCCCCGAGGTACGGGATGAGCAGTTCTTC
D gene: TRBD1; V gene: TRBV5-1; J gene: TRBJ2-2; clone size: NA; CDR3 protein: CASSWTGDSTGELFF; CDR3 DNA: TGCGCCAGCAGCTGGACAGGAGATTCTACCGGGGAGCTGTTTTTT
D gene: NA; V gene: TRBV28; J gene: TRBJ2-7; clone size: NA; CDR3 protein: CASSRGEIDEQYF; CDR3 DNA: TGTGCCAGCAGTCGGGGAGAAATCGACGAGCAGTACTTC
D gene: NA; V gene: TRBV2; J gene: TRBJ1-5; clone size: NA; CDR3 protein: CASGGVGLVQPQHF; CDR3 DNA: TGTGCCAGCGGGGGGGTGGGGCTGGTTCAGCCCCAGCATTTT
D gene: NA; V gene: TRBV28; J gene: TRBJ2-3; clone size: NA; CDR3 protein: CASSLRGGGADTQYF; CDR3 DNA: TGTGCCAGCAGTTTGAGGGGGGGAGGGGCAGATACGCAGTATTTT
D gene: TRBD1; V gene: TRBV28; J gene: TRBJ2-1; clone size: NA; CDR3 protein: CASSRGDRTSHNEQFF; CDR3 DNA: TGTGCCAGCAGCCGTGGGGACAGGACGTCGCACAATGAGCAGTTCTTC
D gene: TRBD2; V gene: TRBV7-9; J gene: TRBJ2-3; clone size: NA; CDR3 protein: CASSQGGGDTQYF; CDR3 DNA: TGTGCCAGCAGCCAGGGCGGGGGGGATACGCAGTATTTT
D gene: NA; V gene: TRBV9; J gene: TRBJ1-5; clone size: once; CDR3 protein: CASSVGQNNQPQHF; CDR3 DNA: TGTGCCAGCAGCGTGGGACAAAATAATCAGCCCCAGCATTTT
D gene: NA; V gene: TRBV19; J gene: TRBJ2-2; clone size: NA; CDR3 protein: CASSIQFFGEPGELFF; CDR3 DNA: TGTGCCAGTAGTATCCAATTCTTCGGGGAACCCGGGGAGCTGTTTTTT
D gene: NA; V gene: TRBV28; J gene: TRBJ2-7; clone size: NA; CDR3 protein: CASIGSMNYEQYF; CDR3 DNA: TGTGCCAGTATCGGGAGCATGAACTACGAGCAGTACTTC
D gene: TRBD2; V gene: TRBV28; J gene: TRBJ2-1; clone size: once; CDR3 protein: CASSLTGGGYNEQFF; CDR3 DNA: TGTGCCAGCAGTTTGACCGGCGGGGGCTACAATGAGCAGTTCTTC
D gene: NA; V gene: TRBV6-6; J gene: TRBJ1-2; clone size: once; CDR3 protein: CASSYSGQAPNYGYTF; CDR3 DNA: TGTGCCAGCAGTTACTCGGGGCAGGCCCCTAACTATGGCTACACCTTC
D gene: TRBD2; V gene: TRBV5-1; J gene: TRBJ2-7; clone size: NA; CDR3 protein: CASSQTSSHEQYF; CDR3 DNA: TGCGCCAGCAGCCAGACTAGCTCCCACGAGCAGTACTTC
D gene: TRBD2; V gene: TRBV5-1; J gene: TRBJ2-2; clone size: NA; CDR3 protein: CASSLRGGGTGELFF; CDR3 DNA: TGCGCCAGCAGCTTGCGGGGGGGAGGCACCGGGGAGCTGTTTTTT
D gene: NA; V gene: TRBV6-5; J gene: TRBJ1-4; clone size: NA; CDR3 protein: CASSYTRSSTNEKLFF; CDR3 DNA: TGTGCCAGCAGTTACACCAGGTCTTCGACTAATGAAAAACTGTTTTTT
D gene: NA; V gene: TRBV7-2; J gene: TRBJ2-1; clone size: NA; CDR3 protein: CASSLRGRGKFPYNEQFF; CDR3 DNA: TGTGCCAGCAGCTTAAGAGGTCGGGGGAAATTCCCCTACAATGAGCAGTTCTTC
D gene: NA; V gene: TRBV5-5; J gene: TRBJ1-5; clone size: few; CDR3 protein: CASSLGQNLGQPQHF; CDR3 DNA: TGTGCCAGCAGCTTGGGACAGAATTTGGGGCAGCCCCAGCATTTT
D gene: TRBD1; V gene: TRBV6-5; J gene: TRBJ1-1; clone size: NA; CDR3 protein: CASSYSGQGVPEAFF; CDR3 DNA: TGTGCCAGCAGTTACTCGGGACAGGGGGTACCTGAAGCTTTCTTT
D gene: TRBD1; V gene: TRBV27; J gene: TRBJ2-7; clone size: NA; CDR3 protein: CATLNRGLNEQYF; CDR3 DNA: TGTGCCACTTTGAACAGGGGGCTGAACGAGCAGTACTTC
D gene: NA; V gene: TRBV11-2; J gene: TRBJ2-7; clone size: NA; CDR3 protein: CASTTGTPPYEQYF; CDR3 DNA: TGTGCCAGCACCACCGGGACACCACCATACGAGCAGTACTTC
D gene: NA; V gene: TRBV4-1; J gene: TRBJ1-3; clone size: NA; CDR3 protein: CASSPGSGNTIYF; CDR3 DNA: TGCGCCAGCAGCCCAGGGTCCGGAAACACCATATATTTT
D gene: NA; V gene: TRBV7-2; J gene: TRBJ2-3; clone size: NA; CDR3 protein: CASSEERSSNTDTQYF; CDR3 DNA: TGTGCCAGCAGCGAGGAGCGGTCGTCAAACACAGATACGCAGTATTTT
D gene: NA; V gene: TRBV29-1; J gene: TRBJ1-2; clone size: once; CDR3 protein: CSVEDTRGYGYTF; CDR3 DNA: TGCAGCGTTGAAGACACAAGGGGCTATGGCTACACCTTC
D gene: TRBD1; V gene: TRBV7-9; J gene: TRBJ1-2; clone size: once; CDR3 protein: CASSLGQGYGYTF; CDR3 DNA: TGTGCCAGCAGCTTAGGACAGGGCTATGGCTACACCTTC
D gene: TRBD1; V gene: TRBV6-6; J gene: TRBJ1-5; clone size: once; CDR3 protein: CASSYSTGKHQPQHF; CDR3 DNA: TGTGCCAGCAGTTACTCGACAGGGAAGCATCAGCCCCAGCATTTT
D gene: TRBD1; V gene: TRBV9; J gene: TRBJ2-2; clone size: once; CDR3 protein: CASSVGGQGSAGELFF; CDR3 DNA: TGTGCCAGCAGCGTAGGTGGACAGGGGAGCGCCGGGGAGCTGTTTTTT
D gene: TRBD1; V gene: TRBV6-6; J gene: TRBJ1-2; clone size: NA; CDR3 protein: CASSYSRQGANGYTF; CDR3 DNA: TGTGCCAGCAGTTACTCTCGCCAGGGGGCGAATGGCTACACCTTC
D gene: NA; V gene: TRBV10-3; J gene: TRBJ1-2; clone size: NA; CDR3 protein: CAISGGDYGYTF; CDR3 DNA: TGTGCCATCAGTGGGGGCGACTATGGCTACACCTTC
D gene: TRBD1; V gene: TRBV18; J gene: TRBJ2-5; clone size: NA; CDR3 protein: CASSPAGGETQYF; CDR3 DNA: TGTGCCAGCTCACCTGCAGGGGGAGAGACCCAGTACTTC
D gene: TRBD1; V gene: TRBV28; J gene: TRBJ2-7; clone size: NA; CDR3 protein: CASTRQGWQYF; CDR3 DNA: TGTGCCAGCACCCGACAGGGTTGGCAGTACTTC
D gene: TRBD1; V gene: TRBV5-1; J gene: TRBJ2-5; clone size: once; CDR3 protein: CASSLAPTGGKETQYF; CDR3 DNA: TGCGCCAGCAGCTTAGCCCCGACAGGGGGGAAAGAGACCCAGTACTTC
D gene: TRBD2; V gene: TRBV18; J gene: TRBJ2-5; clone size: NA; CDR3 protein: CASSPVLAGDWETQYF; CDR3 DNA: TGTGCCAGCTCACCAGTTCTAGCGGGAGATTGGGAGACCCAGTACTTC
D gene: NA; V gene: TRBV7-9; J gene: TRBJ2-7; clone size: NA; CDR3 protein: CASSPSGGRNEQYF; CDR3 DNA: TGTGCCAGCAGCCCTTCCGGGGGTCGGAACGAGCAGTACTTC
D gene: NA; V gene: TRBV25-1; J gene: TRBJ2-5; clone size: NA; CDR3 protein: CASSEYRGRVGETQYF; CDR3 DNA: TGTGCCAGCAGTGAATATAGGGGAAGGGTCGGAGAGACCCAGTACTTC
D gene: TRBD2; V gene: TRBV5-1; J gene: TRBJ2-5; clone size: NA; CDR3 protein: CASSLGTSGSETQYF; CDR3 DNA: TGCGCCAGCAGCTTGGGGACTAGCGGGAGTGAGACCCAGTACTTC
D gene: TRBD1; V gene: TRBV6-1; J gene: TRBJ2-5; clone size: once; CDR3 protein: CASSEVAGGQETQYF; CDR3 DNA: TGTGCCAGCAGTGAAGTGGCAGGGGGACAAGAGACCCAGTACTTC
D gene: NA; V gene: TRBV5-6; J gene: TRBJ2-7; clone size: NA; CDR3 protein: CASSLAWGEEQYF; CDR3 DNA: TGTGCCAGCAGCTTGGCGTGGGGGGAGGAGCAGTACTTC
D gene: TRBD2; V gene: TRBV6-1; J gene: TRBJ2-7; clone size: NA; CDR3 protein: CASSEWELAGARSYEQYF; CDR3 DNA: TGTGCCAGCAGTGAATGGGAACTAGCGGGAGCCCGCTCCTACGAGCAGTACTTC
D gene: NA; V gene: TRBV2; J gene: TRBJ2-5; clone size: NA; CDR3 protein: CASTTLTDQETQYF; CDR3 DNA: TGTGCCAGCACCACTTTGACAGACCAAGAGACCCAGTACTTC
D gene: NA; V gene: TRBV7-9; J gene: TRBJ2-5; clone size: NA; CDR3 protein: CASMPAPARQETQYF; CDR3 DNA: TGTGCCAGCATGCCGGCGCCAGCGCGACAAGAGACCCAGTACTTC
D gene: TRBD1; V gene: TRBV4-1; J gene: TRBJ1-2; clone size: NA; CDR3 protein: CASSQGQGAVYGYTF; CDR3 DNA: TGCGCCAGCAGCCAAGGGCAGGGGGCGGTCTATGGCTACACCTTC
D gene: TRBD2; V gene: TRBV25-1; J gene: TRBJ2-3; clone size: NA; CDR3 protein: CASSGAGLAGTDTQYF; CDR3 DNA: TGTGCCAGCAGTGGAGCAGGACTAGCGGGAACAGATACGCAGTATTTT
D gene: TRBD2; V gene: TRBV27; J gene: TRBJ2-7; clone size: NA; CDR3 protein: CASSLETSGRGEQYF; CDR3 DNA: TGTGCCAGCAGTTTAGAGACTAGCGGGAGAGGCGAGCAGTACTTC
D gene: TRBD2; V gene: TRBV29-1; J gene: TRBJ2-2; clone size: NA; CDR3 protein: CSARRGGAGELFF; CDR3 DNA: TGCAGCGCGCGACGGGGGGGCGCGGGGGAGCTGTTTTTT
D gene: NA; V gene: TRBV5-4; J gene: TRBJ2-5; clone size: NA; CDR3 protein: CASSFTGTTQETQYF; CDR3 DNA: TGTGCCAGCAGCTTTACCGGAACTACCCAAGAGACCCAGTACTTC
D gene: NA; V gene: TRBV11-3; J gene: TRBJ2-2; clone size: NA; CDR3 protein: CASSLEAGKELFF; CDR3 DNA: TGTGCCAGCAGCTTAGAAGCAGGGAAGGAGCTGTTTTTT
D gene: TRBD1; V gene: TRBV28; J gene: TRBJ1-2; clone size: NA; CDR3 protein: CASGRGLGGGYTF; CDR3 DNA: TGTGCCAGCGGCAGGGGGCTCGGAGGTGGCTACACCTTC
D gene: TRBD1; V gene: TRBV5-1; J gene: TRBJ2-3; clone size: NA; CDR3 protein: CASSATGGYLPDTQYF; CDR3 DNA: TGCGCCAGCAGCGCGACAGGGGGCTATCTTCCAGATACGCAGTATTTT
D gene: TRBD1; V gene: TRBV28; J gene: TRBJ2-7; clone size: NA; CDR3 protein: CASSLSTGGYEQYF; CDR3 DNA: TGTGCCAGCAGTTTAAGCACAGGGGGCTACGAGCAGTACTTC